Following are 27 T cell receptor beta chains from one sample sequenced in a study of cytomegalovirus exposure and HLA in healthy donors. The PCR was carried out with 60 Vbeta primers and 13 Jbeta primers. Clones were read by immunoSEQ multiplex PCR, and TCRdb kept only the in-frame ones, dropping some. This sample's clone table lists roughly 80,000 clones. Sequencing input: PBMCs. Source of these receptors: a man between 45 and 60 years old in good health and CMV-seropositive.

The J gene is TRBJ2-3, the V gene TRBV5-1; 7 positions match TRBD2. This CDR3 has 15 amino acids. Germline CDR1 is SGHRS and CDR2 is YFSETQ. V dropped 5 bases and J dropped 3; count of bases not matched to a gene: 9. The CDR3 sequence: CASSLSGEGTDTQYF. CDR3 coding DNA: TGCGCCAGCAGTCTAAGCGGGGAAGGGACAGATACGCAGTATTTT.

V is TRBV5-1 and J is TRBJ2-1; a possible D gene is TRBD2 (6 bases). In germline, CDR1 is SGHRS, CDR2 YFSETQ. V shed 0 bases and J shed 9 bases, with 22 bases lying between them. CDR3 size: 17 residues. The CDR3 coding sequence is TGCGCCAGCAGCTTGGACGTAAAAGCGGGTGGCTACGGTGAGCAGTTCTTC. Translated: CASSLDVKAGGYGEQFF.

This chain links TRBV7-2 with TRBJ1-2; D is unresolved. The CDR3 length is 14 residues. Germline CDR1 SGHTA, CDR2 FQGNSA. Trimming took 5 bases from V and 1 from J, leaving 11 bases between them. The CDR3 reads CASSQDGFNYGYTF. The DNA of the CDR3 is TGTGCCAGCAGCCAAGACGGGTTTAACTATGGCTACACCTTC.

J is TRBJ2-5 and V is TRBV15; D is possibly TRBD2 (5 bases). V was shortened by 0 bases and J by 7 bases, with 18 bases between the two germline ends. The CDR3 has 16 residues. Germline CDR1 LNHNV, CDR2 YYDKDF (reference sequence). In DNA, the CDR3 is TGTGCCACCAGCAGAGATCCAGAAGAGGGATCAGGGACCCAGTACTTC. This encodes CATSRDPEEGSGTQYF.

This chain joins TRBV2 and TRBJ2-7; TRBD1 might be the D (5 bases). Germline CDR1 and CDR2: SNHLY and FYNNEI. The ends were cut back, 7 bases at V and 0 bases at J, with 13 bases in the middle. This CDR3 is built from 14 residues. The CDR3 protein is CASNRGPSSYEQYV. The CDR3 DNA follows: TGTGCCAGCAATAGGGGTCCGAGCTCCTACGAGCAGTACGTC.

The V call is TRBV6-5, the J call TRBJ1-1; D ambiguous. The CDR3 sequence is 12 residues long. Germline V lookup: CDR1 MNHEY, CDR2 SVGAGI. V dropped 6 bases and J dropped 10 bases, with 15 bases sitting between them. As DNA, the CDR3 is TGTGCCAGCAGCTCTCAAACCGGGTCAGCTTTCTTT. It encodes CASSSQTGSAFF.

This rearrangement joins TRBV7-9 to TRBJ1-2, with 8 bases lining up with TRBD1. V dropped 3 bases and J dropped 6; count of bases not matched to a gene: 3. The length of the CDR3 is 13 residues. CDR1 and CDR2 (germline): SEHNR, FQNEAQ (reference sequence). This chain's CDR3 is CASSLQGADGYTF. The CDR3 bases are TGTGCCAGCAGCTTGCAGGGGGCTGATGGCTACACCTTC.

This chain joins TRBV4-1 and TRBJ2-3, with TRBD2 as a possible D gene (5 bases). Trimming cost V 4 bases and J 3 bases, with 14 bases left between them. Germline loops: CDR1 MGHRA, CDR2 YSYEKL. CDR3 length equals 15 residues. Written as DNA, the CDR3 is TGCGCCAGCAGCCCGGACTCCCCGGGGACAGATACGCAGTATTTT. It encodes CASSPDSPGTDTQYF.

Points on this clone: The junction departs from germline at one end; a sequencing error may be responsible. The V gene is TRBV28, the J gene TRBJ1-5; D remains ambiguous. CDR3 length: 14 amino acids. Germline CDR1 reads MDHEN; CDR2 reads SYDVKM. The CDR3 DNA reads as TGTGCCAGCAGCGTACCGAGGCCCAATCAGCACCAGCATTTT. Translating gives CASSVPRPNQHQHF.

CDR3 amino acids: CASSFIRGIGNTIYF. Written as DNA, the CDR3 is TGTGCCAGCAGCTTTATTAGAGGGATTGGAAACACCATATATTTT. V and J are TRBV7-2 and TRBJ1-3; no firm D call. With 3 bases removed from V and 3 bases from J, the gap between germline ends came to 12 bases. Germline values: CDR1 SGHTA, CDR2 FQGNSA. This CDR3 spans 15 amino acids.

CDR3 region: CASSPPGAEWDEQFF. The CDR3 DNA sequence: TGCGCCAGCAGCCCTCCGGGAGCCGAGTGGGATGAGCAGTTCTTC. The rearrangement joins TRBV5-1 to TRBJ2-1, with D perhaps matching TRBD2 (6 bases). With 4 bases removed from V and 8 bases from J, the gap between germline ends came to 19 bases. CDR3 length: 15 residues. CDR1 is SGHRS and CDR2 is YFSETQ in the germline V gene.

On this clone: At one end the junction does not follow the germline gene, possibly because of a read error. V gene TRBV5-4 combines with J gene TRBJ1-2; D may be TRBD1 (6 bases). This CDR3 is 14 amino acids long. Germline V gene lookup returns CDR1 SGHNT and CDR2 YYREEE (reference sequence). CDR3: CTSSSRTANYGYTF. CDR3 sequence (DNA): TGTACCAGCAGCTCGAGGACAGCTAACTATGGCTACACCTTC.

With regard to this clone: The sample has other DNA sequences that encode this CDR3 too. This chain links TRBV6-5 with TRBJ1-4; no clear D gene. The CDR3 sequence is 14 residues long. V was cut by 2 bases and J by 4 bases, with 8 bases left in between. CDR1 MNHEY and CDR2 SVGAGI come from the germline V gene. DNA for the CDR3: TGTGCCAGCAGTTACGGGCAGTTTAATGAAAAACTGTTTTTT. Its translation: CASSYGQFNEKLFF.

This sequence joins TRBV7-2 and TRBJ1-2, with TRBD1 matching 9 bases. With V trimmed by 3 bases and J by 5 bases, 4 bases remained unmatched. Germline V CDR1 and CDR2: SGHTA, FQGNSA. This CDR3 is built from 14 residues. In DNA, the CDR3 is TGTGCCAGCAGCTTGGACAGGGGAGATTATGGCTACACCTTC. This gives the protein CASSLDRGDYGYTF.

V is TRBV5-1 and J is TRBJ1-2; TRBD1 is a possible D gene (5 bases). The CDR3 has 13 residues. V lost 0 bases and J lost 2, with 5 bases in between. Looked up from germline, CDR1 is SGHRS and CDR2 is YFSETQ. In DNA, the CDR3 is TGCGCCAGCAGCTTGGAGGGGAACTATGGCTACACCTTC. Amino acids: CASSLEGNYGYTF.

This chain uses TRBV6-5 with TRBJ2-3; D is perhaps TRBD1 (6 bases). The CDR3 runs to 14 residues. V lost 4 bases to trimming and J lost 0 bases, with 8 bases between them. CDR1 and CDR2 (germline): MNHEY, SVGAGI. The CDR3 DNA sequence: TGTGCCAGCAGTTTTGACAGGAGCACAGATACGCAGTATTTT. Residues: CASSFDRSTDTQYF.

Written as DNA, the CDR3 is TGTGCCAGCAGCCCACCAGGGGGGTCGAACACTGAAGCTTTCTTT. Translating it yields CASSPPGGSNTEAFF. The genes are TRBV11-3 and TRBJ1-1; TRBD1 matches at 7 bases. The junction had 7 bases not matched to a gene; V was cut back by 5 bases and J by 1 base. Germline CDR1 SGHNT, CDR2 YENEEA. This CDR3 is 15 amino acids long.

V gene TRBV9 combines with J gene TRBJ1-1; D is uncertain. Germline CDR1 reads SGDLS; CDR2 reads YYNGEE. This CDR3 region has 15 residues. Trimming removed 4 bases at V and 5 bases at J, with 18 bases between. CDR3 residues: CASSLQGQPGTEAFF. DNA of the CDR3: TGTGCCAGCAGCCTCCAAGGGCAGCCGGGGACTGAAGCTTTCTTT.

The chain joins TRBV6-1 to TRBJ2-3, with a possible D match to TRBD1 (6 bases). Germline CDR1 reads MNHNS; CDR2 reads SASEGT. Trimming removed 6 bases from V and 4 bases from J, with 14 bases in between. The CDR3 has 14 amino acids. The CDR3 sequence is CASSGQSGADTQYF. CDR3 coding DNA: TGTGCCAGCAGCGGACAGAGTGGGGCAGATACGCAGTATTTT.

This chain uses TRBV2 with TRBJ1-1; D remains ambiguous. Deletions cut 5 bases from V and 1 base from J, with 8 bases between. This CDR3 has 13 amino acids. Germline V lookup: CDR1 SNHLY, CDR2 FYNNEI. CDR3 loop: CASSLRENTEAFF. CDR3 coding DNA: TGTGCCAGCAGTCTCCGGGAGAACACTGAAGCTTTCTTT.

This chain joins TRBV5-1 and TRBJ1-6; D is uncertain. CDR1 is SGHRS, CDR2 YFSETQ, per germline. The CDR3 covers 15 residues. Trimming removed 4 bases at V and 8 bases at J, with 16 bases between. The DNA of the CDR3 is TGCGCCAGCAGCCTGGGTAGTATTCCGGATTCACCCCTCCACTTT. Its translation is CASSLGSIPDSPLHF.

The chain joins TRBV7-9 to TRBJ2-7; unclear D gene. Trimming took 6 bases from V and 3 from J, leaving 6 bases between them. Per germline, CDR1 SEHNR and CDR2 FQNEAQ (reference sequence). This CDR3 is 11 amino acids long. CDR3 sequence: CASSNYYEQYV. Here the CDR3 DNA reads TGTGCCAGCAGTAACTACTACGAGCAGTACGTC.

This chain connects TRBV29-1 to TRBJ2-7, with D possibly TRBD2 on 5 matching bases. The CDR3 loop spans 11 amino acids. CDR1 and CDR2 (germline): SQVTM, ANQGSEA. The V gene lost 7 bases and the J gene lost 3 bases, with 10 bases spanning the gap. The CDR3, as DNA: TGCAGCGCCCGAGGGCTCTACGAGCAGTACGTC. Protein product: CSARGLYEQYV.

V gene TRBV7-8 combines with J gene TRBJ1-4; D unclear. This CDR3 is 13 amino acids long. CDR1 and CDR2 from the germline V gene are SGHVS and FQNEAQ. V was pared by 5 bases and J by 6 bases, with 10 bases between. DNA for the CDR3: TGTGCCAGCAGCCTCGCCTCAGATGAAAAACTGTTTTTT. Protein sequence: CASSLASDEKLFF.

The chain has TRBV19 and TRBJ1-2; TRBD1 matches 9 bases. V lost 9 bases, J lost 6 bases, and 17 bases stayed unmatched. This CDR3 spans 16 amino acids. Germline V gene sequence: CDR1 LNHDA, CDR2 SQIVND (reference sequence). CDR3 residues: CASIGQGRLLVDGYTF. DNA of the CDR3: TGTGCCAGCATCGGACAGGGGAGGCTTCTCGTAGATGGCTACACCTTC.

This chain links TRBV2 with TRBJ2-1; no firm D call. V lost 7 bases to trimming and J lost 4 bases, with 17 bases between them. This CDR3 contains 15 residues. Germline loops: CDR1 SNHLY, CDR2 FYNNEI. The CDR3 loop is CASTKSLILYNEQFF. Written as DNA, the CDR3 is TGTGCCAGCACCAAATCCCTAATTCTTTACAATGAGCAGTTCTTC.

The chain recombines TRBV27 with TRBJ1-1, with TRBD1 as a possible D gene (6 bases). Germline V gene sequence: CDR1 MNHEY, CDR2 SMNVEV (reference sequence). V was pared by 4 bases and J by 6 bases, with 12 bases between. There are 13 residues in the CDR3. CDR3 in DNA: TGTGCCAGCAGTTCCCACAGGGACCCTGAAGCTTTCTTT. This encodes CASSSHRDPEAFF.